What follows is one T cell receptor (beta chain) and its context. This receptor's antigen is unknown. Per-base qualities were not stored, and no clone one base away is much larger. In total, 600 or so healthy bone marrow donors made up the cohort. At the time of sampling, every cohort member was nominally healthy, though immune exposures that went unrecorded were likely present. The donor tested CMV seronegative, placing the donor among the 352 seronegative members of the cohort. A peripheral blood sample was collected from each donor, and TCR beta sequencing was performed on peripheral blood mononuclear cells. The Qiagen DNeasy Blood Extraction Kit was used to extract genomic DNA from the blood cell samples. The entry originates in a study of cytomegalovirus exposure and HLA in healthy donors listed by TCRdb under 2017. For the study in its entirety: An earlier analysis of several hundred of the donors reported 276 Gb of sequence data and 117 million unique TCR beta sequences obtained from around 180 million T cells. An early release that covered about 600 HLA-typed donors contained about 300 gigabases of sequencing data and approximately 85 million unique TCR sequences. Of the approximately 370 genotyped donors, 81% were placed in the genetic ancestry cluster associated with self-reported Caucasian donors. The study aimed to test whether cataloging public T cell receptors could reveal signatures of past pathogen exposure. Using immunosequencing, the study profiled T cell repertoires from around 680 subjects and related those repertoires to cytomegalovirus serostatus. Along with the roughly 670-subject first cohort, a separate validation cohort of over a hundred different subjects was used. High-throughput TCR immunosequencing, statistical association of individual TCRs with disease status, and machine learning were combined to predict cytomegalovirus infection status. A later analysis re-analyzed previously published TCR beta repertoires from 500 to 700 donors and added high-resolution HLA genotyping to study TCR occurrence patterns. Rather than using new phenotypic data, the later analysis identified candidate immune exposures from TCR beta sequences and from how often those sequences occurred across donors. In an earlier analysis of roughly 600 of the donors, high-throughput TCR beta sequencing was used to judge whether each TCR beta V gene segment behaved as functional or pseudogenic. Donor age, sex, ethnicity and CMV serostatus were compiled together with the repertoire data. A later genetic analysis took genome-wide SNP genotypes for about three fifths of the 666 donors and used that subset as a discovery cohort. All discovery cohort repertoires had been generated using a single sequencing platform. HLA typing covered class I and class II loci at four-digit resolution. The number of typed donors differed by locus: 629-630 for A, B, C, DRB1 and DQB1; 522 for DQA1; around 610 for DPA1; and some 430 for DPB1. Because of strong linkage in the cohort, a handful of DR-DQ haplotypes were treated as single units for association and clustering. On average, roughly 240,000 unique TCR beta nucleotide sequences were sequenced per donor among some 430 genotyped donors of the cohort, with roughly 18% of those sequences being non-productive.

Library prep was done by the immunoSEQ multiplex PCR assay. For the multiplex PCR, a mixture combining 60 forward primers for TCR Vbeta segments and 13 reverse primers for TCR Jbeta segments was used. The CDR3 region of rearranged TCR beta genes was amplified from genomic DNA by a multiplex PCR assay. Amplified TCR beta libraries were sequenced as 87-base-pair reads on the Illumina HiSeq System. The original pipeline was this. A later analysis counted some 80 million unique TCR beta chains across the 640 or so repertoires, and some 11 million of these chains were shared by at least two donors. A nearest-neighbor algorithm error-corrected the raw reads and collapsed the reads into unique sequences, merging closely related sequences to remove PCR and sequencing errors. To assign V, D and J gene segments, CDR3 sequences were aligned to IMGT reference sequences. Each retained sequence needed at least a six-nucleotide match to both a V gene segment and a J gene segment. Rearrangements were called productive when the CDR3 lacked stop codons and stayed in frame with V and J; all others were non-productive. CDR3 was defined by IMGT convention, running from the second conserved V-encoded cysteine to the conserved J-encoded phenylalanine. In an earlier analysis of approximately 500 of the donors, sequences lacking an unambiguous match to a single V gene segment were excluded. In an earlier analysis of approximately 610 of the donors, V segments were called functional above 56.7% productive rearrangements and were called segregating when the between-donor standard deviation exceeded 5%. A statistical classification framework was built to diagnose cytomegalovirus status from the catalog of TCR beta chain sequences. V and J gene assignment, in a later analysis, came from comparing TCR nucleotide sequences with IMGT/GENE-DB human TR gene sequences. Using the TCRdist pipeline, a later analysis assigned CDR3 sequences along with most-parsimonious VDJ recombination scenarios. In a later analysis, each TCR beta chain was defined by its CDR3 amino acid sequence together with its V-gene family, and reads lacking a unique V-gene family were excluded. As a way to deal with suspected cross-contamination and a sequencing artifact, a later analysis dropped 500 to 700 nucleotide sequences that were highly shared and had low generation probability. In a later analysis, a clonal expansion index was calculated for each public chain from normalized within-repertoire ranks of inferred template counts. In a later analysis, generation probabilities were computed using a VDJ recombination model fitted to out-of-frame rearrangements, and the results were checked against IGoR. Hypergeometric tests were used in a later analysis to score TCR-TCR, TCR-HLA and TCR-CMV co-occurrence, with a repertoire-size bias correction applied to the TCR pairs. In a later analysis, false discovery rates were estimated by permuting HLA or CMV assignments 20 times. In a later analysis, co-occurring TCRs were grouped using DBSCAN, with TCRdist sequence similarity added in when clustering inside HLA-allele-positive subsets. Repertoires with fewer than 30,000 or more than 120,000 public chains were left out of co-occurrence clustering, as were four to six repertoires with anomalous nucleotide sharing. TCRdb took over this immuneACCESS table, retaining in-frame rearrangements with V and J assigned. Such tables are incomplete; in checked studies, under half of the missing clones stem from an unresolved V gene, and the remainder is unexplained. V, J and clone size are taken as reported in that table, and D and trimming were inferred from the DNA itself. This sample comprises a few hundred thousand clones, about 77% of them detected only once. The ten top clones hold 1.8% of the sample.

CDR1 and CDR2 (SGHAT, FQDESV) derive from the germline V gene (reference sequence). V gives up 1 base and J gives up 5 bases, and the segment between their germline ends measures 9 bases. Including the terminal cysteine and phenylalanine, the CDR3 comprises 13 residues. Of the read, only the CDR3 DNA is kept; its 39 bases are in frame from base 1. What the authors observed across the whole study: Sequencing depth was assumed to be roughly uniform across donors in the presence/absence analyses, though that assumption may not hold. When HLA alleles, especially DR and DQ, strongly co-occurred, attributing TCR associations to individual alleles was difficult. At a false discovery rate of 0.05, a later analysis linked fewer than 20,000 TCR beta sequences to specific HLA alleles. In a later genetic analysis, a missense DCLRE1C variant was associated with V-gene and J-gene trimming of TCR beta chains, and the association was replicated in an independent cohort. In a later analysis, the rate of TCR association differed among HLA loci, with DRB1 alleles having the most associated TCRs and HLA-C alleles having the fewest. Most CMV-associated TCR beta chains appeared to be HLA-restricted in a later analysis, and the HLA associations seemed to be driven largely by CMV exposure. Some IMGT-functional V segments, including TRBV6-2 and TRBV6-3, could not be distinguished by the 87-base-pair reads and were therefore excluded. Over 15 rarely observed V segments, including chromosome 9 orphons, were excluded from the earlier analysis of several hundred of the donors because counts were too low. CMV serostatus was the only immune exposure information available for the cohort. Because HLA typing was missing for some donors at each locus, association tests included only the typed subset. The study gave a list of some 150 TCR beta chains associated with cytomegalovirus. According to a later analysis, parvovirus B19, influenza, CMV and Epstein-Barr virus appeared linked to several top co-occurrence clusters. It was suggested by the authors that the approach could potentially be generalized to other disease states and immunological phenotypes. An earlier analysis of some 560 of the donors showed that most TCR beta V segments appeared in productive rearrangements either about 87% or about 30% of the time, which broadly matched IMGT annotations. Linkage disequilibrium might explain the correlated functional status among segregating V segments, but an unknown experimental factor could not be ruled out. In both the original and validation cohorts, the classifier was reported to diagnose cytomegalovirus status with high specificity and sensitivity. Across donors, most TCR sequences were observed very rarely, whereas some public TCRs were present in many individuals. The sequencing pipeline was judged likely to have produced a cluster of highly shared sequence variants as a technical artifact. A few of the identified cytomegalovirus-associated TCR beta chains were confirmed in vitro to be specific for cytomegalovirus antigens. A later genetic analysis reported fewer N-insertions in productive TCRs among donors in an Asian-associated ancestry cluster than the roughly 720-donor mean. This cohort had only TCR beta chains sequenced, and the lack of alpha or paired-chain data limited which features could be detected. A further reported finding was that TCR beta sequences accurately predicted the HLA-A and HLA-B alleles for most subjects in the first cohort. A later analysis found that HLA-associated TCR beta chains were more clonally expanded and had lower generation probabilities than equally common non-associated chains.

Sequenced material: PBMCs. The chain is encoded by TRBV11-1 joined to TRBJ2-7, with the D gene call left open. The TCR originated in a woman in her 30s in good health and CMV-seronegative. This receptor has the CDR3 CASSLEAGDEQYF. In nucleotide form, the sequence is TGTGCCAGCAGCTTAGAAGCAGGTGACGAGCAGTACTTC.